This TCR beta chain was captured by sequencing in a study of T cells in localized non-small cell lung cancer. The repertoire was sequenced with immunoSEQ multiplex PCR; TCRdb's copy has only in-frame clones and lacks some. The table records about 40,000 clones, more than 75% of them present only once. Study-level points and caveats: Maximal T cell clonality occurred in uninvolved adjacent lung, with tumor ranking below it.

This clone is labeled as large (0.1 to 1%). The antigen is unknown. The CDR3 loop spans 16 amino acids. Germline-derived CDR1 and CDR2 are SGHDT and YYEEEE. The V and J ends lost 4 bases and 0 bases, in that order; junction bases with no gene match: 9. The chain recombines TRBV5-6 with TRBJ2-7; 8 nucleotides agree with TRBD1. Sequencing was performed on peripheral blood, taken before any cancer treatment. The source of this sequence is a man between 40 and 69 years old with stage I lung adenocarcinoma. The CDR3 DNA reads TGTGCCAGCAGCCTCCAGGGGGCGCTAAGCTCCTACGAGCAGTACTTC. This codes for CASSLQGALSSYEQYF.